The subject of this entry is one T cell receptor beta chain. The sample carries other DNA sequences with the same CDR3. These data are taken from a study of shared clonotypes between healthy human individuals. This table comes from immunoSEQ multiplex PCR, and its TCRdb copy is limited to in-frame clones, with some not included. The table lists about 1 million clones, around four fifths of them singletons. CDR3 size: 14 residues. The germline CDR1 and CDR2 sequences are SGHRS and YFSETQ. V was pared by 0 bases and J by 2 bases, with 7 bases between. What was sequenced was memory CD4+ T cells sorted from blood. This sample's subset: CD45RA-negative fraction. The clonotype comes from a young man in good health. The chain combines TRBV5-1 with TRBJ2-3, with D maybe TRBD1 (6 bases). CDR3 nucleotides: TGCGCCAGCAGCTTGGGACAGGACACAGATACGCAGTATTTT. Amino acids: CASSLGQDTDTQYF.